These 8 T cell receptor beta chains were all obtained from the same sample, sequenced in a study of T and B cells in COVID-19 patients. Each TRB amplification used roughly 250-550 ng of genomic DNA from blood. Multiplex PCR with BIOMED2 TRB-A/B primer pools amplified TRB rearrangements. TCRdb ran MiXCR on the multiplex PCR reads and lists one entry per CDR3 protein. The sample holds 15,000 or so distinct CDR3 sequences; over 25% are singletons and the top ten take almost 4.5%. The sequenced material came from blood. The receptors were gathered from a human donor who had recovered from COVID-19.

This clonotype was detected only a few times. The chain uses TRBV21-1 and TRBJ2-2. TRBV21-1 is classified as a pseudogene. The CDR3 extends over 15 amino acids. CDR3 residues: CASSTTHSVFRELFF. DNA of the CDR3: TGTGCCAGCAGCACGACCCACAGTGTGTTCAGGGAGCTGTTTTTT.

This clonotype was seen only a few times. The CDR3, as DNA: TGTGCCAGCAGATTTCGACAGGGGTTCTACACCTTC. Its translation: CASRFRQGFYTF. This chain links TRBV6-5 with TRBJ1-2; 8 positions agree with TRBD1. The germline V gene encodes CDR1 MNHEY and CDR2 SVGAGI. The CDR3 is made up of 12 amino acids. V dropped 6 bases and J dropped 10; count of bases not matched to a gene: 7.

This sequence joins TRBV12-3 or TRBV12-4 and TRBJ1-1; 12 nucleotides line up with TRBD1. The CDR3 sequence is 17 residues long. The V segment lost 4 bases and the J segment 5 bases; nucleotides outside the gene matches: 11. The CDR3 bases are TGTGCCAGCAGTTCCGCTCCCGGGACAGGGGGCGGGACTGAAGCTTTCTTT. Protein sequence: CASSSAPGTGGGTEAFF.

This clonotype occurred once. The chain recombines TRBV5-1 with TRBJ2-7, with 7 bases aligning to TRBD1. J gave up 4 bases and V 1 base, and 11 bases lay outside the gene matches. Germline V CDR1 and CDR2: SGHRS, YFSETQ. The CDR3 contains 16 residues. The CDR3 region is CASSLSLTEQGYEQYF. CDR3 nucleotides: TGCGCCAGCAGCTTGTCGCTGACGGAACAGGGGTACGAGCAGTACTTC.

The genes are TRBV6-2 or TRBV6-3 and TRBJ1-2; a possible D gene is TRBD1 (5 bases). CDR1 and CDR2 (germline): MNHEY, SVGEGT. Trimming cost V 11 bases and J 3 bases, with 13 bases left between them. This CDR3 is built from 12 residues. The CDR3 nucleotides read TGTGCCTCTAGAGACAGCCACTATGGCTACACCTTC. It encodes CASRDSHYGYTF.

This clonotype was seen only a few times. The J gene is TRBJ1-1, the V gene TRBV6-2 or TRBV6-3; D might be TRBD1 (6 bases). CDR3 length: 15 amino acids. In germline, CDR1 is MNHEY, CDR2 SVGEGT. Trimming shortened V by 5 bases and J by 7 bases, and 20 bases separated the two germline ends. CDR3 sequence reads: CASSPRRRGEIEAFF. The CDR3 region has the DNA TGTGCCAGCAGTCCCCGCCGTAGGGGGGAGATTGAAGCTTTCTTT.

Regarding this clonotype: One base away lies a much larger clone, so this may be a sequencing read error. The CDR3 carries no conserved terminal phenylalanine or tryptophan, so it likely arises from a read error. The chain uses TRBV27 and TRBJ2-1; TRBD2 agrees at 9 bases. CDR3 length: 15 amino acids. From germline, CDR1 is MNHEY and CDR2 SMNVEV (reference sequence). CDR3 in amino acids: CATSDRTSVYNEQFS. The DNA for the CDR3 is TGTGCCACCAGTGATCGGACTAGCGTGTACAATGAGCAGTTCTCC.

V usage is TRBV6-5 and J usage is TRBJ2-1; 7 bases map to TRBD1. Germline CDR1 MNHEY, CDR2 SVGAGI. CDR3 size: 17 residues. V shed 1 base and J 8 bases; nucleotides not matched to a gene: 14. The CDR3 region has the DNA TGTGCCAGCAGTTACTTTTATGTGGGTACAGGGGTCGATGAGCAGTTCTTC. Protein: CASSYFYVGTGVDEQFF.